This TCR beta chain was retrieved from a study of T cell changes during pregnancy in multiple sclerosis. Clones were sequenced by immunoSEQ multiplex PCR, and TCRdb holds only the in-frame ones, with some missing. The sample records around 60,000 clones, about 90% being singletons. With 0 bases removed from V and 7 bases from J, the gap between germline ends came to 8 bases. This CDR3 region has 13 residues. Germline V gene lookup returns CDR1 MGHRA and CDR2 YSYEKL. This clone has more than one count but fewer than ten. The V call is TRBV4-1, the J call TRBJ2-3; D not resolved. Source: CD4+ T cells from peripheral blood mononuclear cells, taken after pregnancy. The sequence was obtained from a female donor in good health, enrolled as a control in a pregnancy study. The CDR3 loop is CASSQDAQYTQYF. The CDR3 DNA sequence: TGCGCCAGCAGCCAAGATGCCCAGTATACGCAGTATTTT.